This is a list of T cell receptor beta chains from one sample in a study of T-cell memory formation after mild COVID-19. Via MiXCR, TCRdb re-called the 5' RACE reads, giving one row per CDR3 protein. This table has 300,000 to 400,000 distinct CDR3 sequences, roughly an eighth appearing once. The sample was PBMCs or a T cell subset sorted from them (not recorded which). All receptors derive from a man between 18 and 29 years old who had mild COVID-19 (a few samples of this study predate the infection). Cell type and time point are not known. Each CDR3 is given with its conserved first and last residue. Each record gives: D gene, CDR3 length, V gene, clone size, J gene, CDR3 protein, CDR3 DNA. D genes are given only for firm matches. Some rows mark clone size as missing; the rest say once, few, many or name a class of expanded clone.

D gene: -
CDR3 length: 15
V gene: TRBV6-5
clone size: few
J gene: TRBJ2-7
CDR3 protein: CATRPITGNSYEQYF
CDR3 DNA: TGTGCCACCCGCCCAATAACAGGGAACTCCTACGAGCAGTACTTC

D gene: -
CDR3 length: 15
V gene: TRBV25-1
clone size: many
J gene: TRBJ2-1
CDR3 protein: CASSERASWGNEQFF
CDR3 DNA: TGTGCCAGCAGTGAACGGGCTAGTTGGGGGAATGAGCAGTTCTTC

D gene: -
CDR3 length: 13
V gene: TRBV12-3/TRBV12-4
clone size: -
J gene: TRBJ2-5
CDR3 protein: CASMRSGRETQYF
CDR3 DNA: TGTGCCAGCATGAGGTCTGGGCGGGAGACCCAGTACTTC

D gene: TRBD1
CDR3 length: 15
V gene: TRBV3-1
clone size: once
J gene: TRBJ1-1
CDR3 protein: CASSRQGAMNTEAFF
CDR3 DNA: TGTGCCAGCAGCCGACAGGGAGCCATGAACACTGAAGCTTTCTTT

D gene: TRBD1
CDR3 length: 15
V gene: TRBV2
clone size: few
J gene: TRBJ2-3
CDR3 protein: CASTWRGGGTDTQYF
CDR3 DNA: TGTGCCAGCACTTGGAGAGGGGGCGGCACAGATACGCAGTATTTT

D gene: -
CDR3 length: 13
V gene: TRBV20-1
clone size: few
J gene: TRBJ1-1
CDR3 protein: CSARGWRGTEAFF
CDR3 DNA: TGCAGTGCTAGGGGCTGGAGGGGCACTGAAGCTTTCTTT

D gene: TRBD2
CDR3 length: 13
V gene: TRBV10-3
clone size: -
J gene: TRBJ2-3
CDR3 protein: CAISGGVPDTQYF
CDR3 DNA: TGTGCCATCAGCGGGGGGGTTCCAGATACGCAGTATTTT

D gene: TRBD1
CDR3 length: 15
V gene: TRBV4-1
clone size: -
J gene: TRBJ2-7
CDR3 protein: CASSQRQGSSYEQYF
CDR3 DNA: TGCGCCAGCAGCCAAAGACAGGGGTCAAGCTACGAGCAGTACTTC

D gene: TRBD2
CDR3 length: 14
V gene: TRBV7-3
clone size: many
J gene: TRBJ2-3
CDR3 protein: CASSLGGAEDTQYF
CDR3 DNA: TGTGCCAGCAGCCTCGGGGGGGCTGAGGATACGCAGTATTTT

D gene: TRBD2
CDR3 length: 17
V gene: TRBV5-5
clone size: few
J gene: TRBJ2-5
CDR3 protein: CASSTPGGGRVQETQYF
CDR3 DNA: TGTGCCAGCAGTACCCCCGGGGGGGGTCGGGTCCAAGAGACCCAGTACTTC

D gene: TRBD2
CDR3 length: 16
V gene: TRBV27
clone size: -
J gene: TRBJ2-3
CDR3 protein: CASSFLLAGGTDTQYF
CDR3 DNA: TGTGCCAGCAGTTTCTTACTAGCGGGGGGCACAGATACGCAGTATTTT

D gene: -
CDR3 length: 13
V gene: TRBV24-1
clone size: few
J gene: TRBJ2-1
CDR3 protein: CATSDLLLDEQFF
CDR3 DNA: TGTGCCACCAGTGATCTCCTCCTGGATGAGCAGTTCTTC

D gene: -
CDR3 length: 14
V gene: TRBV5-1
clone size: few
J gene: TRBJ1-1
CDR3 protein: CASSLGTWGTEAFF
CDR3 DNA: TGCGCCAGCAGCTTAGGGACCTGGGGCACTGAAGCTTTCTTT

D gene: -
CDR3 length: 13
V gene: TRBV12-3/TRBV12-4
clone size: few
J gene: TRBJ1-5
CDR3 protein: CASSTDRGQPQHF
CDR3 DNA: TGTGCCAGCAGTACCGACCGGGGTCAGCCCCAGCATTTT

D gene: -
CDR3 length: 14
V gene: TRBV13
clone size: -
J gene: TRBJ2-4
CDR3 protein: CASSSTSRIRIQYF
CDR3 DNA: TGTGCCAGCAGCTCGACCTCCCGGATTCGAATTCAGTACTTC

D gene: -
CDR3 length: 11
V gene: TRBV25-1
clone size: few
J gene: TRBJ1-2
CDR3 protein: CASSDHGVGTF
CDR3 DNA: TGTGCCAGCAGTGATCACGGAGTTGGCACCTTC

D gene: TRBD2
CDR3 length: 15
V gene: TRBV7-2
clone size: few
J gene: TRBJ2-3
CDR3 protein: CASSRGLAYTDTQYF
CDR3 DNA: TGTGCCAGCAGCCGCGGACTAGCGTACACAGATACGCAGTATTTT

D gene: TRBD1
CDR3 length: 15
V gene: TRBV9
clone size: -
J gene: TRBJ1-1
CDR3 protein: CASSVGTGGSTEAFF
CDR3 DNA: TGTGCCAGCAGCGTAGGGACAGGGGGATCCACTGAAGCTTTCTTT

D gene: TRBD1
CDR3 length: 18
V gene: TRBV7-2
clone size: few
J gene: TRBJ2-1
CDR3 protein: CASSLATGGRGSYNEQFF
CDR3 DNA: TGTGCCAGCAGCTTAGCGACAGGGGGCAGGGGCTCCTACAATGAGCAGTTCTTC

D gene: -
CDR3 length: 16
V gene: TRBV4-2
clone size: few
J gene: TRBJ2-3
CDR3 protein: CASSQAVGGETDTQYF
CDR3 DNA: TGTGCCAGCAGCCAAGCAGTCGGGGGTGAAACAGATACGCAGTATTTT

D gene: TRBD2
CDR3 length: 12
V gene: TRBV5-6
clone size: many
J gene: TRBJ2-1
CDR3 protein: CASSLNRDYQFF
CDR3 DNA: TGTGCCAGCAGCCTCAACCGGGACTACCAGTTCTTC

D gene: -
CDR3 length: 10
V gene: TRBV30
clone size: few
J gene: TRBJ1-6
CDR3 protein: CAWGRGALHF
CDR3 DNA: TGTGCCTGGGGCCGGGGGGCCCTCCACTTT

D gene: -
CDR3 length: 15
V gene: TRBV7-2
clone size: many
J gene: TRBJ2-2
CDR3 protein: CASSLVPVYTGELFF
CDR3 DNA: TGTGCCAGCAGCTTAGTCCCGGTGTACACCGGGGAGCTGTTTTTT

D gene: -
CDR3 length: 15
V gene: TRBV10-2
clone size: few
J gene: TRBJ1-5
CDR3 protein: CASSAWGRDNQPQHF
CDR3 DNA: TGCGCCAGCAGTGCATGGGGAAGGGACAATCAGCCCCAGCATTTT

D gene: -
CDR3 length: 16
V gene: TRBV6-2/TRBV6-3
clone size: -
J gene: TRBJ2-2
CDR3 protein: CASSQLGRGATGELFF
CDR3 DNA: TGTGCCAGCAGTCAGTTAGGGCGCGGGGCCACCGGGGAGCTGTTTTTT

D gene: -
CDR3 length: 16
V gene: TRBV9
clone size: -
J gene: TRBJ2-3
CDR3 protein: CASSVAGGPSTDTQYF
CDR3 DNA: TGTGCCAGCAGCGTAGCGGGGGGCCCCAGCACAGATACGCAGTATTTT

D gene: TRBD2
CDR3 length: 16
V gene: TRBV10-3
clone size: many
J gene: TRBJ2-1
CDR3 protein: CAIAGSDQRGNDEQFF
CDR3 DNA: TGTGCCATCGCGGGCTCAGACCAGCGGGGAAACGATGAGCAGTTCTTC

D gene: -
CDR3 length: 14
V gene: TRBV10-3
clone size: -
J gene: TRBJ2-3
CDR3 protein: CAISERSFTDTQYF
CDR3 DNA: TGTGCCATCAGTGAGCGGTCTTTCACAGATACGCAGTATTTT

D gene: -
CDR3 length: 12
V gene: TRBV30
clone size: few
J gene: TRBJ2-7
CDR3 protein: CAWSVRLYEQYF
CDR3 DNA: TGTGCCTGGAGTGTTAGGCTTTACGAGCAGTACTTC

D gene: TRBD1
CDR3 length: 15
V gene: TRBV7-6
clone size: -
J gene: TRBJ1-5
CDR3 protein: CASSLRQGANQPQHF
CDR3 DNA: TGTGCCAGCAGCTTGAGACAGGGTGCAAACCAGCCCCAGCATTTT

D gene: TRBD2
CDR3 length: 15
V gene: TRBV3-1
clone size: -
J gene: TRBJ2-7
CDR3 protein: CASSLLGLTFYEQYF
CDR3 DNA: TGTGCCAGCAGCCTCCTGGGACTAACCTTCTACGAGCAGTACTTC

D gene: TRBD1
CDR3 length: 15
V gene: TRBV4-2
clone size: -
J gene: TRBJ1-1
CDR3 protein: CASSPRTGSHTEAFF
CDR3 DNA: TGTGCCAGCAGCCCGCGGACAGGGAGCCACACTGAAGCTTTCTTT

D gene: -
CDR3 length: 16
V gene: TRBV24-1
clone size: many
J gene: TRBJ2-3
CDR3 protein: CATSSGRRGTGDTQYF
CDR3 DNA: TGTGCCACCAGTAGTGGGCGGCGGGGGACAGGAGATACGCAGTATTTT

D gene: TRBD1
CDR3 length: 15
V gene: TRBV28
clone size: few
J gene: TRBJ1-2
CDR3 protein: CASSLWGTGGNGYTF
CDR3 DNA: TGTGCCAGCAGTTTATGGGGGACAGGGGGGAACGGCTACACCTTC

D gene: TRBD1
CDR3 length: 11
V gene: TRBV6-5
clone size: few
J gene: TRBJ1-1
CDR3 protein: CASITGVEAFF
CDR3 DNA: TGTGCCAGCATAACAGGGGTTGAAGCTTTCTTT

D gene: TRBD2
CDR3 length: 16
V gene: TRBV4-3
clone size: few
J gene: TRBJ2-5
CDR3 protein: CASSQDPGLAGETQYF
CDR3 DNA: TGCGCCAGCAGCCAAGATCCCGGACTAGCAGGAGAGACCCAGTACTTC

D gene: -
CDR3 length: 17
V gene: TRBV11-2
clone size: many
J gene: TRBJ1-2
CDR3 protein: CASSSFRAGGSTYGYTF
CDR3 DNA: TGTGCCAGCAGCTCGTTCCGTGCGGGAGGCTCGACCTATGGCTACACCTTC

D gene: -
CDR3 length: 13
V gene: TRBV7-2
clone size: many
J gene: TRBJ2-1
CDR3 protein: CASSFRRGPEQFF
CDR3 DNA: TGTGCCAGCAGCTTTCGGCGGGGTCCTGAGCAGTTCTTC

D gene: -
CDR3 length: 17
V gene: TRBV5-6
clone size: -
J gene: TRBJ1-4
CDR3 protein: CASSGRPGRGTNEKLFF
CDR3 DNA: TGTGCCAGCAGCGGAAGGCCAGGGCGAGGAACTAATGAAAAACTGTTTTTT

D gene: -
CDR3 length: 16
V gene: TRBV2
clone size: -
J gene: TRBJ2-1
CDR3 protein: CAILLAGGLNYNEQFF
CDR3 DNA: TGTGCCATCCTACTAGCTGGGGGCCTTAACTACAATGAGCAGTTCTTC

D gene: -
CDR3 length: 13
V gene: TRBV5-1
clone size: few
J gene: TRBJ1-1
CDR3 protein: CASSSHVGAEAFF
CDR3 DNA: TGCGCCAGCAGCTCCCACGTTGGGGCTGAAGCTTTCTTT

D gene: TRBD1
CDR3 length: 15
V gene: TRBV6-5
clone size: -
J gene: TRBJ1-2
CDR3 protein: CASSLNPQGAIDYTF
CDR3 DNA: TGTGCCAGCAGTTTAAACCCACAGGGGGCGATTGACTACACCTTC

D gene: -
CDR3 length: 17
V gene: TRBV15
clone size: -
J gene: TRBJ1-1
CDR3 protein: CATSREPQGFKNTEAFF
CDR3 DNA: TGTGCCACCAGCAGAGAACCTCAGGGTTTCAAGAACACTGAAGCTTTCTTT

D gene: TRBD2
CDR3 length: 18
V gene: TRBV11-2
clone size: few
J gene: TRBJ2-4
CDR3 protein: CASTRLAGEKRTKNIQYF
CDR3 DNA: TGTGCCAGCACCCGACTTGCGGGGGAGAAGCGGACAAAAAACATTCAGTACTTC

D gene: TRBD2
CDR3 length: 15
V gene: TRBV4-1
clone size: many
J gene: TRBJ2-2
CDR3 protein: CASSQASGVDGELFF
CDR3 DNA: TGCGCCAGCAGCCAAGCAAGCGGGGTTGACGGGGAGCTGTTTTTT

D gene: -
CDR3 length: 14
V gene: TRBV5-6
clone size: -
J gene: TRBJ2-3
CDR3 protein: CASSSAGLADTQYF
CDR3 DNA: TGTGCCAGCAGCTCGGCGGGGTTGGCAGATACGCAGTATTTT

D gene: TRBD2
CDR3 length: 15
V gene: TRBV7-9
clone size: -
J gene: TRBJ2-3
CDR3 protein: CASSGIAGPTDTQYF
CDR3 DNA: TGTGCCAGCAGCGGGATAGCGGGACCCACAGATACGCAGTATTTT

D gene: TRBD2
CDR3 length: 15
V gene: TRBV10-3
clone size: -
J gene: TRBJ2-1
CDR3 protein: CAISESAGGPSEQFF
CDR3 DNA: TGTGCCATCAGTGAGTCGGCGGGGGGGCCTAGTGAGCAGTTCTTC

D gene: TRBD2
CDR3 length: 17
V gene: TRBV9
clone size: -
J gene: TRBJ2-5
CDR3 protein: CASSVGKLAGEGETQYF
CDR3 DNA: TGTGCCAGCAGCGTAGGAAAGCTAGCGGGGGAAGGGGAGACCCAGTACTTC

D gene: -
CDR3 length: 15
V gene: TRBV6-2/TRBV6-3
clone size: few
J gene: TRBJ2-1
CDR3 protein: CASSYWRGSYNEQFF
CDR3 DNA: TGTGCCAGCAGTTACTGGCGGGGCTCCTACAATGAGCAGTTCTTC

D gene: TRBD2
CDR3 length: 14
V gene: TRBV4-3
clone size: few
J gene: TRBJ2-5
CDR3 protein: CASSPRAGAETQYF
CDR3 DNA: TGCGCCAGCAGCCCCAGAGCGGGAGCAGAGACCCAGTACTTC